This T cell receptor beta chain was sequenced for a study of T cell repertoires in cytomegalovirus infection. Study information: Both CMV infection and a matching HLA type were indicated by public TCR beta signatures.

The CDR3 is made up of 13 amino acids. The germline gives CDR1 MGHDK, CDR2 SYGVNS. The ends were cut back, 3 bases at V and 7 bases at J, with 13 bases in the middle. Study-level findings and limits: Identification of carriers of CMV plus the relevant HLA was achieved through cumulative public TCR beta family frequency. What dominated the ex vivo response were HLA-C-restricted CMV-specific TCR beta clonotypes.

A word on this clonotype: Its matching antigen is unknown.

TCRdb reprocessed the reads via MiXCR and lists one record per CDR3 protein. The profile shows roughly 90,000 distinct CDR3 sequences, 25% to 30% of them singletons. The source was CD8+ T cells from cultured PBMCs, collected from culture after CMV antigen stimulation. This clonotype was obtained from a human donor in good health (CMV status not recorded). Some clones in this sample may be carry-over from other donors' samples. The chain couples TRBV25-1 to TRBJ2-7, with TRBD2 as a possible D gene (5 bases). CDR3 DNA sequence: TGTGCCAGCAGTGAGGGAGACCCTAAAGAGCAGTACTTC. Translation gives CASSEGDPKEQYF.